The clone carrying this T cell receptor beta chain appeared a single time. The data belong to a study of blood T cell repertoires in COVID-19. Study as a whole: The United States, Italy and Spain provided the acute and convalescent COVID-19 samples. PBMCs, B-cell-depleted T cells, or T cells provided the cDNA or gDNA that made up the material.

Original processing notes: By means of reference gene primer amplification, nucleated cell counts were estimated. Sequenced by immunoSEQ multiplex PCR; TCRdb stores in-frame clones only, minus some. V and J calls and clone size are as listed in that table; D and trimming were resolved from the DNA. This table has roughly 68,000 clones, about 81% appearing once. Per germline, CDR1 SNHLY and CDR2 FYNNEI. V lost 7 bases, J lost 4 bases, and 10 bases lay in between. CDR3 length: 13 residues. The chain is built from TRBV2 and TRBJ1-4; a possible D gene is TRBD1 (6 bases). The receptor was derived from a human donor in a cohort sampled during active COVID-19. Sequenced sample: peripheral blood. CDR3 nucleotide sequence: TGTGCCAGCACGCAGGGGCTTAATGAAAAACTGTTTTTT. Translated, it gives CASTQGLNEKLFF.